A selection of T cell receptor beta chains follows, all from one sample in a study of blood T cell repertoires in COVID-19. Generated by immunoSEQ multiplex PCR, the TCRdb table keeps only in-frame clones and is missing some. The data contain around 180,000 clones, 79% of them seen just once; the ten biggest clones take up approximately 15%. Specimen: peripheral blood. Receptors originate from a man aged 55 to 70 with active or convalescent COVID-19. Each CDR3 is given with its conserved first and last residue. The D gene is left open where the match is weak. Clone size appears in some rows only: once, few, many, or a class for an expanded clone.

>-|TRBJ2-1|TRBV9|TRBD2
CASSVAGGALDEQFF
TGTGCCAGCAGCGTAGCGGGGGGGGCTCTTGATGAGCAGTTCTTC
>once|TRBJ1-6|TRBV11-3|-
CASTTKTGPDSSYNSPLHF
TGTGCCAGCACCACAAAAACAGGTCCTGACAGCTCCTATAATTCACCCCTCCACTTT
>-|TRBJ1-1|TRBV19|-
CASSFKGGEAFF
TGTGCCAGTAGTTTCAAGGGGGGGGAAGCTTTCTTT
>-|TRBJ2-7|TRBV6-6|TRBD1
CATLLRDREYEQYF
TGTGCCACCCTTCTCCGGGACAGGGAATACGAGCAGTACTTC
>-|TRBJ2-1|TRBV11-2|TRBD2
CASSLGTSGGEQFF
TGTGCCAGCAGCTTAGGGACTAGCGGGGGGGAGCAGTTCTTC
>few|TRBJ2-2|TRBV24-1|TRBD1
CATSAGDSNTGELFF
TGTGCCACCAGTGCCGGGGACAGTAACACCGGGGAGCTGTTTTTT
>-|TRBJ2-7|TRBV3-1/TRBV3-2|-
CAAARESYEQYF
TGTGCCGCCGCCAGGGAATCCTACGAGCAGTACTTC
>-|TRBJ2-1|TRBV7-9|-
CASSSVDINEQFF
TGTGCCAGCAGTTCAGTGGACATTAATGAGCAGTTCTTC
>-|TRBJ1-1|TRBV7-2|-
CASSLEQNTEAFF
TGTGCCAGCAGCTTAGAGCAGAACACTGAAGCTTTCTTT
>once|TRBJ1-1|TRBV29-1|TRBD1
CSVGTVNTEAFF
TGCAGCGTGGGGACAGTGAACACTGAAGCTTTCTTT
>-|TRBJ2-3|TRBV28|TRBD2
CASSSPVRTSGRAITDTQYF
TGTGCCAGCAGTTCCCCCGTTAGGACTAGCGGGAGGGCGATCACAGATACGCAGTATTTT
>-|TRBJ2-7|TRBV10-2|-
CASSSGGWGLYEQYF
TGCGCCAGCAGCTCAGGTGGGTGGGGACTTTACGAGCAGTACTTC
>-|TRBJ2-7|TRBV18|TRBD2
CASSPGVAGTYEQYF
TGTGCCAGCTCGCCCGGAGTAGCGGGTACCTACGAGCAGTACTTC
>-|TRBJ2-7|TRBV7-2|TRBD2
CASSPGLAGYEQYF
TGTGCCAGCAGCCCGGGACTAGCGGGCTACGAGCAGTACTTC
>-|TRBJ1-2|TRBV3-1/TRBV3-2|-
CASSAGRDYGYTF
TGTGCCAGCAGCGCGGGACGGGACTATGGCTACACCTTC
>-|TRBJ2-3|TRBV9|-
CASSVEDRSTDTQYF
TGTGCCAGCAGCGTAGAAGACAGGAGCACAGATACGCAGTATTTT
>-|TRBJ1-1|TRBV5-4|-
CASSLGAEAFF
TGTGCCAGCAGCCTCGGGGCTGAAGCTTTCTTT
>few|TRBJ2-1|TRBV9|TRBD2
CASSVERLAGVGEQFF
TGTGCCAGCAGCGTAGAGAGACTAGCGGGAGTGGGCGAGCAGTTCTTC
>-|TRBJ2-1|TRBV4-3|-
CASSQSRAEGSYNEQFF
TGCGCCAGCAGCCAATCGAGAGCGGAGGGGTCCTACAATGAGCAGTTCTTC
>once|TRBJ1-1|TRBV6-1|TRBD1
CASSEAGTGATTFF
TGTGCCAGCAGTGAAGCAGGGACAGGGGCGACGACTTTCTTT
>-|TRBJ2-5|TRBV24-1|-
CATSGDFGSVETQYF
TGTGCCACCAGCGGTGATTTCGGTAGCGTAGAGACCCAGTACTTC
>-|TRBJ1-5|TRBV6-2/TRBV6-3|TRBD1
CASSYGRRGANQPQHF
TGTGCCAGCAGTTACGGGCGCAGGGGGGCAAATCAGCCCCAGCATTTT
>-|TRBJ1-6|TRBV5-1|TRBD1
CASSLGQGSNSPLHF
TGCGCCAGCAGCCTAGGACAGGGGAGTAATTCACCCCTCCACTTT
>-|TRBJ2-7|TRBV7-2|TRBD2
CASSLAGTSGWGSYEQYF
TGTGCCAGCAGCTTAGCCGGGACTAGCGGATGGGGCTCCTACGAGCAGTACTTC
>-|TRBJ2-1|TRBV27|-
CASSPSLGRQFF
TGTGCCAGCAGTCCCAGTCTTGGGAGACAGTTCTTC
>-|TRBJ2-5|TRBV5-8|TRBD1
CASSPRGIWETQYF
TGTGCCAGCAGCCCCAGGGGGATTTGGGAGACCCAGTACTTC
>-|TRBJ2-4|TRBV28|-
CASSLPQGAGLSKNIQYF
TGTGCCAGCAGTTTGCCCCAAGGGGCAGGGCTGTCCAAAAACATTCAGTACTTC
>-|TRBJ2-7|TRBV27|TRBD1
CASSLLPDRGYEQYF
TGTGCCAGCAGTTTATTACCAGACAGGGGCTACGAGCAGTACTTC
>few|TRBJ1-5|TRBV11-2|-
CASSFAGGPNQPQHF
TGTGCCAGCAGCTTTGCTGGGGGCCCCAATCAGCCCCAGCATTTT
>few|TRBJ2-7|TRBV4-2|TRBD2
CASSQNLGRSGSGEQYF
TGTGCCAGCAGCCAGAACTTGGGTCGGAGCGGGAGTGGCGAGCAGTACTTC
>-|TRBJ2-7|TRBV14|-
CASSPAFEQYF
TGTGCCAGCAGCCCTGCGTTCGAGCAGTACTTC